The 8 T cell receptor beta chains below all came from one sample that was sequenced in a study of vaccination effects on CD4 cells after COVID-19. These receptors are not linked to any known antigen. Libraries were prepared by immunoSEQ multiplex PCR; TCRdb keeps only in-frame clonotypes and omits some of them. There are roughly 63,000 clones in the sample; over 70% occur only once, and less than 4% lies in the top ten. Within the ViraFEST assay, antigen-specific CD4+ T cells underwent expansion with viral peptide pools prior to sequencing. Following culture for around 9 days, CD4+ T cells were isolated. Prior SARS-CoV-2 infection was absent in the vaccine recipients, as shown by negative nucleocapsid antibodies. The sample in question was CD4+ T cells from PBMCs cultured with HCoV-OC43 spike peptides, obtained before COVID-19 vaccination. The subset was: HCoV-OC43 spike overlapping peptide pool stimulation. The receptors come from a human donor who received a COVID-19 vaccine.

The chain carries TRBV12-3 or TRBV12-4 and TRBJ1-1; D unclear. The V end was cut by 2 bases, the J end by 6 bases, with 7 bases between. CDR3 length: 12 residues. The CDR3 DNA reads as TGTGCCAGCAGTTTAACGAGGTCTGAAGCTTTCTTT. Protein sequence: CASSLTRSEAFF.

The chain couples TRBV2 to TRBJ2-2; D is undetermined. CDR1 is SNHLY and CDR2 is FYNNEI in the germline V gene. V lost 7 bases, J lost 5 bases, and 14 bases lay in between. This CDR3 is built from 14 residues. CDR3 nucleotide sequence: TGTGCCAGCACCCTTTGGGGTGGGACCGGGGAGCTGTTTTTT. It translates to CASTLWGGTGELFF.

V usage is TRBV9 and J usage is TRBJ2-3; perhaps TRBD1 as D (5 bases). Germline CDR1 reads SGDLS; CDR2 reads YYNGEE. V lost 3 bases and J lost 6, with 14 bases in between. This CDR3 region has 14 residues. CDR3 bases: TGTGCCAGCAGCGCAAGGGGTGGCGAGGATACGCAGTATTTT. It yields the protein CASSARGGEDTQYF.

The chain uses TRBV4-1 and TRBJ1-5, with D uncertain. The CDR3 runs 16 residues. Germline V gene data show CDR1 as MGHRA and CDR2 as YSYEKL. V was clipped by 2 bases and J by 6 bases, with 17 bases between them. The CDR3 DNA follows: TGCGCCAGCAGCCAACCACACCGCGGGAGGCGTCAGCCCCAGCATTTT. Amino acids: CASSQPHRGRRQPQHF.

This clone has a handful of counts. The chain recombines TRBV5-1 with TRBJ2-1, with 10 bases matching TRBD2. CDR1 is SGHRS and CDR2 is YFSETQ in the germline V gene. V shed 3 bases, J shed 1 base, and the junction held 13 bases outside the gene matches. This CDR3 spans 19 amino acids. CDR3 nucleotides: TGCGCCAGCAGCTCCCAGGGTGTAGCGGGGGGCCGTTCCTACAATGAGCAGTTCTTC. Amino acids: CASSSQGVAGGRSYNEQFF.

This sequence joins TRBV4-2 and TRBJ1-5; no definite D call. V gave up 0 bases and J gave up 9 bases, with 12 bases separating them. CDR3 size: 14 residues. The germline CDR1 and CDR2 sequences are LGHNA and YNFKEQ. The CDR3 protein is CASSQDRARPPQHF. As DNA, the CDR3 is TGTGCCAGCAGCCAAGATAGGGCGAGGCCGCCCCAGCATTTT.

The rearrangement links TRBV2 to TRBJ2-3, with 12 bases aligning to TRBD2. Per the germline V gene, CDR1 is SNHLY and CDR2 is FYNNEI. This CDR3 contains 17 residues. J gave up 5 bases and V 8 bases, and 14 bases lay outside the gene matches. The CDR3 is CASSPWASGGGVDTQYF. For the CDR3, the DNA is TGTGCCAGCTCACCGTGGGCTAGCGGGGGGGGAGTAGATACGCAGTATTTT.

This chain links TRBV25-1 with TRBJ1-3; possibly TRBD1 for D (6 bases). Between the trimmed V and J ends, which lost 2 bases and 2 bases, there was a span of 10 bases. Germline CDR1 MGHDK, CDR2 SYGVNS. The CDR3 extends over 15 amino acids. CDR3 nucleotides: TGTGCCAGCAGTGAACCTGGACAGACTGGAAACACCATATATTTT. Its translation: CASSEPGQTGNTIYF. Full variable domain (rest looked up from reference TRBV25-1 and TRBJ1-3): EADIYQTPRYLVIGTGKKITLECSQTMGHDKMYWYQQDPGMELHLIHYSYGVNSTEKGDLSSESTVSRIRTEHFPLTLESARPSHTSQYLCASSEPGQTGNTIYFGEGSWLTVV.